A selection of T cell receptor beta chains follows, all from one sample in a study of CD8+CD57+ T cells in acquired aplastic anemia. One entry per CDR3 protein, called by TCRdb with MiXCR from the reads. Among around 170,000 distinct CDR3 sequences, 63% were seen once, and the ten largest hold roughly 44%. The sample consisted of sorted CD4+, CD8+, or CD8+CD57+ T cells (not recorded which) from PBMCs. All receptors come from a human donor in good health. Each CDR3 is given with its conserved first and last residue. D genes are given only for firm matches. Part of the rows lack a size; the others show once, few, many or a class for expanded clones.

cdr3_nt: TGTGCCAGCAGCGTAATGTCAGGGAACGAGCAGTACTTC
cdr3_aa: CASSVMSGNEQYF
clone_size: .
d_call: .
j_call: TRBJ2-7
v_call: TRBV9

cdr3_nt: TGTGCCATCAGCAGAGATGCTAACACTGAAGCTTTCTTT
cdr3_aa: CAISRDANTEAFF
clone_size: .
d_call: .
j_call: TRBJ1-1
v_call: TRBV15

cdr3_nt: TGCAGTGCCTCATCGGGGGGGGGCCTTGCACAAGAGACCCAGTACTTC
cdr3_aa: CSASSGGGLAQETQYF
clone_size: .
d_call: TRBD2
j_call: TRBJ2-5
v_call: TRBV20-1

cdr3_nt: TGCAGTGCTAGCCCCAGCGGTCCCACGGATACGCAGTATTTT
cdr3_aa: CSASPSGPTDTQYF
clone_size: .
d_call: .
j_call: TRBJ2-3
v_call: TRBV20-1

cdr3_nt: TGTGCCAGCAGTCAATCAGACAGGGACGAGCAGTACTTC
cdr3_aa: CASSQSDRDEQYF
clone_size: .
d_call: TRBD1
j_call: TRBJ2-7
v_call: TRBV7-9

cdr3_nt: TGCGCCAGCAGCCAAGATTCAACATACGGGGGCTACACCTTC
cdr3_aa: CASSQDSTYGGYTF
clone_size: .
d_call: .
j_call: TRBJ1-2
v_call: TRBV4-3

cdr3_nt: TGTGCCAGCAGTTTCGGGACTAGCTCCTACGAGCAGTACTTC
cdr3_aa: CASSFGTSSYEQYF
clone_size: .
d_call: TRBD2
j_call: TRBJ2-7
v_call: TRBV28

cdr3_nt: TGCAGTGCTATTAGCGGGGGGGCCGTGTATACGCAGTATTTT
cdr3_aa: CSAISGGAVYTQYF
clone_size: .
d_call: TRBD2
j_call: TRBJ2-3
v_call: TRBV20-1

cdr3_nt: TGTGCCAGCAGCGGAAGTAGATACGAGCAGTACTTC
cdr3_aa: CASSGSRYEQYF
clone_size: few
d_call: .
j_call: TRBJ2-7
v_call: TRBV7-2

cdr3_nt: TGTGCCAGCAGCTCAGGGACCGGTAACTATGGCTACACCTTC
cdr3_aa: CASSSGTGNYGYTF
clone_size: few
d_call: .
j_call: TRBJ1-2
v_call: TRBV7-2

cdr3_nt: TGCAGTGTCCAGGGGAACGATGAAGGCTACACCTTC
cdr3_aa: CSVQGNDEGYTF
clone_size: many
d_call: .
j_call: TRBJ1-2
v_call: TRBV20-1

cdr3_nt: TGCAGTGCCAGGGGCAGCAACACTGAAGCTTTCTTT
cdr3_aa: CSARGSNTEAFF
clone_size: few
d_call: .
j_call: TRBJ1-1
v_call: TRBV20-1

cdr3_nt: TGTGCCAGCAGCTTTGGGATAAGTGCGGAGACCCAGTACTTC
cdr3_aa: CASSFGISAETQYF
clone_size: .
d_call: .
j_call: TRBJ2-5
v_call: TRBV7-3

cdr3_nt: TGTGCCAGCAGCCAAATCAGCGGGGCATTCCCGCGCACTGAAGCTTTCTTT
cdr3_aa: CASSQISGAFPRTEAFF
clone_size: many
d_call: .
j_call: TRBJ1-1
v_call: TRBV4-2

cdr3_nt: TGTGCCAGCAGCTTCTTACAGAGCGAGACCCAGTACTTC
cdr3_aa: CASSFLQSETQYF
clone_size: few
d_call: .
j_call: TRBJ2-5
v_call: TRBV7-2

cdr3_nt: TGTGCCAGCAGCCCGGGGGGTGCGGGTCAGCCCCAGCATTTT
cdr3_aa: CASSPGGAGQPQHF
clone_size: .
d_call: .
j_call: TRBJ1-5
v_call: TRBV9

cdr3_nt: TGTGCCAGCAGCCCCGGTGCTAGCGGGAGCTACGAGCAGTACTTC
cdr3_aa: CASSPGASGSYEQYF
clone_size: .
d_call: TRBD2
j_call: TRBJ2-7
v_call: TRBV6-6

cdr3_nt: TGTGCCAGCACGTCAGGGGATGGCTACACCTTC
cdr3_aa: CASTSGDGYTF
clone_size: few
d_call: .
j_call: TRBJ1-2
v_call: TRBV6-5

cdr3_nt: TGCGCCACCACGCAAAGTATCCGGGACAGGGCCTACAATGAGCAGTTCTTC
cdr3_aa: CATTQSIRDRAYNEQFF
clone_size: .
d_call: TRBD1
j_call: TRBJ2-1
v_call: TRBV10-2

cdr3_nt: TGCGCCAGCAGCCACGGGACACTGAACAATCAGCCCCAGCATTTT
cdr3_aa: CASSHGTLNNQPQHF
clone_size: many
d_call: .
j_call: TRBJ1-5
v_call: TRBV4-1

cdr3_nt: TGTGCCAGCAGCTCTACAACACAGGGTGGTGAGACCCAGTACTTC
cdr3_aa: CASSSTTQGGETQYF
clone_size: .
d_call: .
j_call: TRBJ2-5
v_call: TRBV7-2

cdr3_nt: TGTGCCAGCAGTCAAACAGCGGGCAGAAGAGTCAACTCCTACAATGAGCAGTTCTTC
cdr3_aa: CASSQTAGRRVNSYNEQFF
clone_size: .
d_call: .
j_call: TRBJ2-1
v_call: TRBV24-1

cdr3_nt: TGTGCCAGCACGAGGACAGGGGGTGAAAAACTGTTTTTT
cdr3_aa: CASTRTGGEKLFF
clone_size: once
d_call: TRBD1
j_call: TRBJ1-4
v_call: TRBV2

cdr3_nt: TGTGCCATCAGTGAATCAGGGGGAAGGAACACTGAAGCTTTCTTT
cdr3_aa: CAISESGGRNTEAFF
clone_size: .
d_call: TRBD1
j_call: TRBJ1-1
v_call: TRBV10-3

cdr3_nt: TGTGCCAGCAGCCAAGCGTCAGGGATCAATCAGCCCCAGCATTTT
cdr3_aa: CASSQASGINQPQHF
clone_size: once
d_call: .
j_call: TRBJ1-5
v_call: TRBV2

cdr3_nt: TGTGCCAGTAGTTCAGGGGTCTCCTACGAGCAGTACTTC
cdr3_aa: CASSSGVSYEQYF
clone_size: .
d_call: .
j_call: TRBJ2-7
v_call: TRBV19

cdr3_nt: TGTGCCAGTGCCGCACAGGGGGCCACTGAAGCTTTCTTT
cdr3_aa: CASAAQGATEAFF
clone_size: .
d_call: TRBD1
j_call: TRBJ1-1
v_call: TRBV19

cdr3_nt: TGCAGTGCTAGAGATCGTGGATACACAGATACGCAGTATTTT
cdr3_aa: CSARDRGYTDTQYF
clone_size: .
d_call: .
j_call: TRBJ2-3
v_call: TRBV20-1

cdr3_nt: TGTGCCAGCAGCTCGTCAGGGGGCTACTACAATGAGCAGTTCTTC
cdr3_aa: CASSSSGGYYNEQFF
clone_size: .
d_call: TRBD1
j_call: TRBJ2-1
v_call: TRBV11-2

cdr3_nt: TGCGCCAGCCGCCCCCAGGGGCAGGGAGAGGATACGCAGTATTTT
cdr3_aa: CASRPQGQGEDTQYF
clone_size: .
d_call: .
j_call: TRBJ2-3
v_call: TRBV4-1

cdr3_nt: TGTGCCAGCAGTCCTGGGACTACCCTCTACAATGAGCAGCTCTTC
cdr3_aa: CASSPGTTLYNEQLF
clone_size: .
d_call: TRBD2
j_call: TRBJ2-1
v_call: TRBV11-3

cdr3_nt: TGTGCCAGCAGCTCCGGTCTAGCGGGAGTAGCGGGCGAGCTGTTTTTT
cdr3_aa: CASSSGLAGVAGELFF
clone_size: .
d_call: TRBD2
j_call: TRBJ2-2
v_call: TRBV7-9

cdr3_nt: TGTGCCACCAGCAAGCCAGATCAGCCCCAGCATTTT
cdr3_aa: CATSKPDQPQHF
clone_size: medium-sized
d_call: .
j_call: TRBJ1-5
v_call: TRBV15

cdr3_nt: TGTGCCAGCAGGGGACTAGCGGGAGCAGCCTACGAGCAGTACTTC
cdr3_aa: CASRGLAGAAYEQYF
clone_size: many
d_call: TRBD2
j_call: TRBJ2-7
v_call: TRBV7-9

cdr3_nt: TGCGCCAGCAGTGCGGGTGTGGTGGGGGATACGCAGTATTTT
cdr3_aa: CASSAGVVGDTQYF
clone_size: many
d_call: .
j_call: TRBJ2-3
v_call: TRBV10-2

cdr3_nt: TGTGCCAGTAGCAGGGAACGCGAGCAGTACTTC
cdr3_aa: CASSREREQYF
clone_size: .
d_call: .
j_call: TRBJ2-7
v_call: TRBV7-6

cdr3_nt: TGTGCCAGTCATATGGTTTCGGAGACCCAGTACTTC
cdr3_aa: CASHMVSETQYF
clone_size: .
d_call: .
j_call: TRBJ2-5
v_call: TRBV5-8

cdr3_nt: TGCGCCAGCAGCTTCGGGACTAGCGGTGCCTACGAGCAGTACTTC
cdr3_aa: CASSFGTSGAYEQYF
clone_size: .
d_call: TRBD2
j_call: TRBJ2-7
v_call: TRBV5-1

cdr3_nt: TGTGCCATCAGTGAGTCGGGGTCCCCGTACAATGAGCAGTTCTTC
cdr3_aa: CAISESGSPYNEQFF
clone_size: .
d_call: .
j_call: TRBJ2-1
v_call: TRBV10-3

cdr3_nt: TGTGCCAGCAGCTTAGTCGGGGCAGGGGGCACTGAAGCTTTCTTT
cdr3_aa: CASSLVGAGGTEAFF
clone_size: .
d_call: TRBD1
j_call: TRBJ1-1
v_call: TRBV7-3

cdr3_nt: TGCGCCAGCAGCTTCTCAGGGGGCTATGGCTACACCTTC
cdr3_aa: CASSFSGGYGYTF
clone_size: .
d_call: TRBD1
j_call: TRBJ1-2
v_call: TRBV5-1

cdr3_nt: TGTGCCAGCAGTGTCGAGCGTCGGTACGAGCAGTACTTC
cdr3_aa: CASSVERRYEQYF
clone_size: .
d_call: .
j_call: TRBJ2-7
v_call: TRBV2

cdr3_nt: TGTGCCAGCAGCGTAGAGGGCAGGGGGGTTGACGAGCAGTACTTC
cdr3_aa: CASSVEGRGVDEQYF
clone_size: .
d_call: .
j_call: TRBJ2-7
v_call: TRBV9

cdr3_nt: TGTGCCAGTAGTGCGTTAGCAGCAAGCACAGATACGCAGTATTTT
cdr3_aa: CASSALAASTDTQYF
clone_size: .
d_call: .
j_call: TRBJ2-3
v_call: TRBV19

cdr3_nt: TGCGCCAGCAGCCTTTCAGGGTTGGGCGAGCAGTACTTC
cdr3_aa: CASSLSGLGEQYF
clone_size: .
d_call: .
j_call: TRBJ2-7
v_call: TRBV4-3

cdr3_nt: TGTGCCAGCAGCTTACAGGGGACAGCCGAGACCCAGTACTTC
cdr3_aa: CASSLQGTAETQYF
clone_size: many
d_call: TRBD1
j_call: TRBJ2-5
v_call: TRBV7-6

cdr3_nt: TGCGCCAGCATGGAGCCTTCCTTCGACACGCTCCGTCAGCCCCAGCATTTT
cdr3_aa: CASMEPSFDTLRQPQHF
clone_size: few
d_call: .
j_call: TRBJ1-5
v_call: TRBV10-2

cdr3_nt: TGCAGTGCTAGCAGGGATACCAGCAATCAGCCCCAGCATTTT
cdr3_aa: CSASRDTSNQPQHF
clone_size: few
d_call: .
j_call: TRBJ1-5
v_call: TRBV20-1

cdr3_nt: TGTGCCAGCAGTGGCACCCCCTACGAGCAGTACTTC
cdr3_aa: CASSGTPYEQYF
clone_size: .
d_call: .
j_call: TRBJ2-7
v_call: TRBV2

cdr3_nt: TGCAGCGTTGAAGAACTAGCGGGAGGTAGGAACATTCAGTACTTC
cdr3_aa: CSVEELAGGRNIQYF
clone_size: .
d_call: TRBD2
j_call: TRBJ2-4
v_call: TRBV29-1

cdr3_nt: TGTGCCACCAGTGATGGGGTGCGGTATGGCTACACCTTC
cdr3_aa: CATSDGVRYGYTF
clone_size: .
d_call: .
j_call: TRBJ1-2
v_call: TRBV24-1

cdr3_nt: TGTGCCACTTGGGACAGGAACACCGGGGAGCTGTTTTTT
cdr3_aa: CATWDRNTGELFF
clone_size: many
d_call: TRBD1
j_call: TRBJ2-2
v_call: TRBV19

cdr3_nt: TGCGCCAGCAGCCAAGATGTAAGGGGGCGCGAGACCCAGTACTTC
cdr3_aa: CASSQDVRGRETQYF
clone_size: .
d_call: TRBD1
j_call: TRBJ2-5
v_call: TRBV4-3

cdr3_nt: TGTGCCAGCAGCCCCAGCTCTGAAGGGAGTGGATCACCCCTCCACTTT
cdr3_aa: CASSPSSEGSGSPLHF
clone_size: .
d_call: .
j_call: TRBJ1-6
v_call: TRBV11-2

cdr3_nt: TGTGCTAGCAGCTTAGCCTCTAGCGACGAGCAGTACTTC
cdr3_aa: CASSLASSDEQYF
clone_size: .
d_call: .
j_call: TRBJ2-7
v_call: TRBV7-7

cdr3_nt: TGTGCCAGCAGCTTTAGAGATCCACAAGAGACCCAGTACTTC
cdr3_aa: CASSFRDPQETQYF
clone_size: .
d_call: .
j_call: TRBJ2-5
v_call: TRBV7-9

cdr3_nt: TGCGCCAGCACCTTGGGTCGGGGGCATGGCGAGCAGTTCTTC
cdr3_aa: CASTLGRGHGEQFF
clone_size: .
d_call: .
j_call: TRBJ2-1
v_call: TRBV5-1